The 24 T cell receptor beta chains reported below all come from one sample, sequenced in a study of blood T cell repertoires in COVID-19. Some clones are missing from TCRdb's copy, which holds only in-frame ones; the method was immunoSEQ multiplex PCR. The sample carries 200,000 to 250,000 clones, about nine tenths recorded once. Material for sequencing was PBMCs or T cells enriched from blood (not recorded which). Receptor source: a woman aged 50 to 60 in a cohort exposed to, infected with or recovered from COVID-19 (not recorded which).

CDR3 residues: CASSSGASNTEAFF. CDR3 DNA sequence: TGTGCCAGCAGCAGCGGGGCCTCGAACACTGAAGCTTTCTTT. This sequence joins TRBV4-2 and TRBJ1-1; tentatively, D is TRBD1 (5 bases). Germline CDR1 LGHNA, CDR2 YNFKEQ. The CDR3 sequence is 14 residues long. Trimming took 5 bases from V and 1 from J, leaving 11 bases between them.

The rearrangement uses TRBV5-1 and TRBJ1-1; a weak D match, TRBD1 (6 bases). Germline loops: CDR1 SGHRS, CDR2 YFSETQ. Trimming left V 3 bases short and J 3 bases short, with 15 bases between. The CDR3 extends over 15 amino acids. The CDR3 nucleotides are TGCGCCAGCAGCTCCGGACAGCCCTCTGACACTGAAGCTTTCTTT. It translates to CASSSGQPSDTEAFF.

The chain recombines TRBV11-2 with TRBJ1-6; D gene ambiguous. Trimming took 5 bases from V and 9 from J, leaving 17 bases between them. The V gene's germline CDR1 is SGHAT and CDR2 FQNNGV. CDR3 length: 15 amino acids. CDR3 nucleotides: TGTGCCAGCAGCCGCGCCGCGGTGGGTACTTCACCCCTCCACTTT. Residues: CASSRAAVGTSPLHF.

The V and J genes are TRBV5-1 and TRBJ1-5; TRBD1 aligns across 7 bases. There are 14 residues in the CDR3. Germline CDR1 reads SGHRS; CDR2 reads YFSETQ. J was trimmed by 7 bases and V by 1 base; bases with no gene match: 5. Written as DNA, the CDR3 is TGCGCCAGCAGCTTGAGACAGGGAGGCCAGCCCCAGCATTTT. It translates to CASSLRQGGQPQHF. Variable domain in full (rest from reference TRBV5-1 and TRBJ1-5): KAGVTQTPRYLIKTRGQQVTLSCSPISGHRSVSWYQQTPGQGLQFLFEYFSETQRNKGNFPGRFSGRQFSNSRSEMNVSTLELGDSALYLCASSLRQGGQPQHFGDGTRLSIL.

This clone was recorded a few times. J is TRBJ1-2 and V is TRBV11-2; TRBD1 matches 7 bases. The CDR3 totals 13 residues. CDR1 and CDR2 from the germline V gene are SGHAT and FQNNGV. V shed 0 bases and J 5 bases; nucleotides not matched to a gene: 0. The CDR3 coding sequence is TGTGCCAGCAGCTTAGACAGGGGGTATGGCTACACCTTC. Residues: CASSLDRGYGYTF.

This clone appeared once. This chain joins TRBV12-3 or TRBV12-4 and TRBJ1-1; perhaps TRBD1 as D (6 bases). The V end was cut by 2 bases, the J end by 8 bases, with 9 bases between. The CDR3 covers 12 residues. This CDR3 is CASSLTGIEAFF. For the CDR3, the DNA is TGTGCCAGCAGTTTAACAGGGATCGAAGCTTTCTTT.

This chain links TRBV5-1 with TRBJ2-1, with 7 bases fitting TRBD2. Germline V CDR1 and CDR2: SGHRS, YFSETQ. Losses at the gene ends were 2 bases for V and 1 base for J; bases not matched to a gene: 3. The CDR3 has 15 amino acids. CDR3 in amino acids: CASSLWGGSYNEQFF. The CDR3 nucleotides are TGCGCCAGCAGCTTATGGGGGGGTTCCTACAATGAGCAGTTCTTC.

The gene calls are TRBV9 and TRBJ2-3; 12 nucleotides align to TRBD2. Germline V lookup: CDR1 SGDLS, CDR2 YYNGEE. The CDR3 is 15 residues long. The V gene end was trimmed by 0 bases and the J gene end by 6 bases; junction bases not matched to a gene: 2. CDR3 nucleotides: TGTGCCAGCAGCGTAGCTAGCGGGGGGGCGGATACGCAGTATTTT. Amino acid sequence: CASSVASGGADTQYF.

The chain employs TRBV5-8 and TRBJ1-2; TRBD1 agrees at 9 bases. Germline V gene sequence: CDR1 SGHTS, CDR2 YDEGEE. CDR3 length: 16 amino acids. The J segment lost 4 bases and the V segment lost 2 bases, leaving 9 bases of the junction unmatched. The CDR3 bases are TGTGCCAGCAGCTTATACAACAGGGGGCATAGCTATGGCTACACCTTC. The encoded protein is CASSLYNRGHSYGYTF.

The rearrangement joins TRBV6-6 to TRBJ2-1, with D unresolved. The CDR3 has 13 residues. Trimming removed 5 bases at V and 0 bases at J, with 5 bases between. Germline CDR1 reads MNHNY; CDR2 reads SVGAGI (reference sequence). The chain's CDR3 is CASSRYSYNEQFF. DNA for the CDR3: TGTGCCAGCAGTCGGTACTCCTACAATGAGCAGTTCTTC.

This chain links TRBV6-4 with TRBJ2-1, with 8 positions matching TRBD1. This CDR3 is 14 amino acids long. Trimming took 7 bases from V and 7 from J; bases not matched to a gene: 9. Germline CDR1 is MRHNA and CDR2 is SNTAGT. The CDR3 loop is CASKMDRVSNEQFF. The CDR3 DNA reads as TGTGCCAGCAAGATGGACAGGGTTTCTAATGAGCAGTTCTTC.

The chain combines TRBV5-1 with TRBJ2-3, with 8 bases that match TRBD1. There are 14 residues in the CDR3. Germline V lookup: CDR1 SGHRS, CDR2 YFSETQ. The junction had 4 bases not matched to a gene; V was cut back by 3 bases and J by 4 bases. CDR3 sequence (DNA): TGCGCCAGCAGCTCTGACAGGGGTTCAGATACGCAGTATTTT. Amino acid sequence: CASSSDRGSDTQYF.

This sequence joins TRBV3-1 (or the pseudogene TRBV3-2) and TRBJ1-2, with no clear D. The CDR3 runs to 14 residues. Trimming pared 2 bases from V and 4 bases from J, leaving 11 bases between. Germline V gives CDR1 LGHDT, CDR2 YNNKEL (reference sequence). CDR3: CASSQRRESYGYTF. CDR3 in DNA: TGTGCCAGCAGCCAACGCCGGGAATCCTATGGCTACACCTTC.

The chain is built from TRBV28 and TRBJ2-7; no clear D gene. Germline CDR1 is MDHEN and CDR2 is SYDVKM. The CDR3 is 14 residues long. Deletions cut 2 bases from V and 3 bases from J, with 11 bases between. The CDR3 loop reads CASSLVESDYEQYF. The CDR3 DNA reads TGTGCCAGCAGTTTAGTGGAGTCCGACTACGAGCAGTACTTC.

The chain is built from TRBV5-1 and TRBJ2-7; 7 positions match TRBD2. CDR1 and CDR2 from the germline V gene are SGHRS and YFSETQ. With 0 bases clipped from V and 0 bases from J, the junction kept 9 bases outside the gene matches. This CDR3 contains 17 residues. Here the CDR3 DNA reads TGCGCCAGCAGCTTGGTGGCTAGCGGTTATTCCTCCTACGAGCAGTACTTC. Translating gives CASSLVASGYSSYEQYF. Supplemented by reference TRBV5-1 and TRBJ2-7, the full variable domain reads KAGVTQTPRYLIKTRGQQVTLSCSPISGHRSVSWYQQTPGQGLQFLFEYFSETQRNKGNFPGRFSGRQFSNSRSEMNVSTLELGDSALYLCASSLVASGYSSYEQYFGPGTRLTVT.

This clone was counted a single time. V is TRBV6-5 and J is TRBJ1-4; D is possibly TRBD1 (5 bases). The CDR3 is 15 amino acids. V shed 7 bases and J shed 3 bases, with 15 bases lying between them. Germline CDR1 reads MNHEY; CDR2 reads SVGAGI. This CDR3 is CASKVRGTPNEKLFF. CDR3 DNA: TGTGCCAGCAAGGTCCGGGGGACCCCTAATGAAAAACTGTTTTTT.

The J gene is TRBJ2-3, the V gene TRBV5-6, with 8 bases matching TRBD2. The V and J ends lost 4 bases and 4 bases, in that order; junction bases with no gene match: 8. Germline-derived CDR1 and CDR2 are SGHDT and YYEEEE. The length of the CDR3 is 15 residues. The CDR3 loop is CASSTPGGIADTQYF. CDR3 in DNA: TGTGCCAGCAGCACGCCGGGGGGGATCGCAGATACGCAGTATTTT. Full variable domain (rest looked up from reference TRBV5-6 and TRBJ2-3): DAGVTQSPTHLIKTRGQQVTLRCSPKSGHDTVSWYQQALGQGPQFIFQYYEEEERQRGNFPDRFSGHQFPNYSSELNVNALLLGDSALYLCASSTPGGIADTQYFGPGTRLTVL.

In this sample, this clone is medium-sized. V and J are TRBV19 and TRBJ2-2; no reliable D call. V lost 3 bases and J 7 bases, leaving 9 bases between the germline ends. The CDR3 sequence is 13 residues long. The V gene's germline CDR1 is LNHDA and CDR2 SQIVND (reference sequence). Here the CDR3 DNA reads TGTGCCAGTAGTATCGTATCGGGCGGGGAGCTGTTTTTT. Translating it yields CASSIVSGGELFF.

This chain connects TRBV21-1 to TRBJ1-5; the DNA was not used to check the table's D call, TRBD1. TRBV21-1 represents a pseudogene. The CDR3 extends over 18 amino acids. The CDR3 nucleotides read TGTGCCAGCAGCAAAGCGCAACAGGGGACCCTTAGCAATCAGCCCCAGCATTTT. Amino acids: CASSKAQQGTLSNQPQHF.

The chain employs TRBV3-1 (or the pseudogene TRBV3-2) and TRBJ2-1; D is ambiguous. The CDR3 sequence is 11 residues long. CDR1 is LGHDT and CDR2 is YNNKEL in the germline V gene (reference sequence). V gave up 2 bases and J gave up 7 bases, with 3 bases separating them. The CDR3 DNA reads TGTGCCAGCAGCCAATTAAATGAGCAGTTCTTC. It is translated as CASSQLNEQFF.

This clone has just a few counts. V and J are TRBV24-1 and TRBJ2-1, with D possibly matching TRBD1 (5 bases). This CDR3 is 16 amino acids long. Trimming shortened V by 4 bases and J by 2 bases, and 14 bases separated the two germline ends. Per germline, CDR1 KGHDR and CDR2 SFDVKD. The CDR3 loop reads CATSDDGGATYNEQFF. In nucleotides, the CDR3 is TGTGCCACCAGTGACGATGGTGGGGCGACCTACAATGAGCAGTTCTTC.

The V gene is TRBV7-8, the J gene TRBJ1-6; a weak D match, TRBD1 (5 bases). Germline lookup yields CDR1 SGHVS and CDR2 FQNEAQ. V lost 1 base, J lost 1 base, and 8 bases lay in between. The CDR3 covers 16 residues. The CDR3 protein is CASSLGQSSYNSPLHF. CDR3 DNA sequence: TGTGCCAGCAGCTTAGGACAGAGTTCCTATAATTCACCCCTCCACTTT.

This clone was counted once. The CDR3 loop is CASSLGGRRVNTEAFF. DNA of the CDR3: TGTGCCAGCAGTTTAGGTGGGCGGAGGGTGAACACTGAAGCTTTCTTT. V and J are TRBV27 and TRBJ1-1; D gene uncertain. Germline-derived CDR1 and CDR2 are MNHEY and SMNVEV (reference sequence). This CDR3 has 16 residues. The ends were cut back, 2 bases at V and 0 bases at J, with 13 bases in the middle.

The V and J genes are TRBV2 and TRBJ2-3, with 7 bases fitting TRBD1. Trimming cost V 3 bases and J 0 bases; bases outside gene matches: 3. This CDR3 has 15 amino acids. Germline values: CDR1 SNHLY, CDR2 FYNNEI. The CDR3 region is CASSEGTASTDTQYF. DNA of the CDR3: TGTGCCAGCAGTGAGGGGACAGCGAGCACAGATACGCAGTATTTT.